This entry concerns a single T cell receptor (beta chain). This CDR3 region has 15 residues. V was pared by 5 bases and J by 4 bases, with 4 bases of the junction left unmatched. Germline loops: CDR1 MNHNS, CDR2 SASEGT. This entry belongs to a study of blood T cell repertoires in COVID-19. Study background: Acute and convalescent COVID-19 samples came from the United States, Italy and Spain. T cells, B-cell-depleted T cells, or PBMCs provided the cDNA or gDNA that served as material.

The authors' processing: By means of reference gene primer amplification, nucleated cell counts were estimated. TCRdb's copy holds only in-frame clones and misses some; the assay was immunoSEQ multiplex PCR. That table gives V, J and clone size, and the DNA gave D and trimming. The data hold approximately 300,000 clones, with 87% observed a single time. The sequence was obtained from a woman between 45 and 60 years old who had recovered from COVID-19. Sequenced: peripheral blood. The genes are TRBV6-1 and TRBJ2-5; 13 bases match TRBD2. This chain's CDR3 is CASSSWTSGGETQYF. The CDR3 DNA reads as TGTGCCAGCAGTTCCTGGACTAGCGGGGGAGAGACCCAGTACTTC.